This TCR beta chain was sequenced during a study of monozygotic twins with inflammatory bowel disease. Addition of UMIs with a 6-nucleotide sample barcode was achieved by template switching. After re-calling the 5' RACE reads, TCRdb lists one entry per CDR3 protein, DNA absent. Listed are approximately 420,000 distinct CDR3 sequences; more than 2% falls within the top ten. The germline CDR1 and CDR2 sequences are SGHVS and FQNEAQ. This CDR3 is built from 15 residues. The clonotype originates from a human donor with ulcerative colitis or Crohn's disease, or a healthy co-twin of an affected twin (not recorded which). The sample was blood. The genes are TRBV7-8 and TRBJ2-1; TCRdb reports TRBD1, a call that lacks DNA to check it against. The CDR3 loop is CASSLAGDGYNEQFF.